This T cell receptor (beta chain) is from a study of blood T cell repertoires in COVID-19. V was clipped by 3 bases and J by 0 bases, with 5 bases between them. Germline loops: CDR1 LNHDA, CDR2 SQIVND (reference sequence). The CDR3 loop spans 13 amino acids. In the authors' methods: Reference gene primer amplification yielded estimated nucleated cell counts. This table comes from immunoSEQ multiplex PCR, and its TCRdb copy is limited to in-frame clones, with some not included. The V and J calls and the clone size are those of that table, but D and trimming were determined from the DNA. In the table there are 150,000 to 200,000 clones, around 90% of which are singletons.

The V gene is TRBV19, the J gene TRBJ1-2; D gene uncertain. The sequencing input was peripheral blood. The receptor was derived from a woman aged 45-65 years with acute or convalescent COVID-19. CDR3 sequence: CASSISTNYGYTF. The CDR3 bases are TGTGCCAGTAGTATCAGTACTAACTATGGCTACACCTTC.